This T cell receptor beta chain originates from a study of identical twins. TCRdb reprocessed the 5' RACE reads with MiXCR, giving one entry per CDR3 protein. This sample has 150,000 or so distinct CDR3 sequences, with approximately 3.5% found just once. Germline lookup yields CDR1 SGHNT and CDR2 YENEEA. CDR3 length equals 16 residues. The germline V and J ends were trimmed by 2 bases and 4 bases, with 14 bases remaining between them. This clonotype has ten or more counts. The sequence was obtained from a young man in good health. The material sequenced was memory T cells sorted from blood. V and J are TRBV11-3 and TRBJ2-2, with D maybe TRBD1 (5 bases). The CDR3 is CASSLIGVVPTGELFF. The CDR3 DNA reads TGTGCCAGCAGCTTAATAGGGGTCGTTCCCACCGGGGAGCTGTTTTTT.